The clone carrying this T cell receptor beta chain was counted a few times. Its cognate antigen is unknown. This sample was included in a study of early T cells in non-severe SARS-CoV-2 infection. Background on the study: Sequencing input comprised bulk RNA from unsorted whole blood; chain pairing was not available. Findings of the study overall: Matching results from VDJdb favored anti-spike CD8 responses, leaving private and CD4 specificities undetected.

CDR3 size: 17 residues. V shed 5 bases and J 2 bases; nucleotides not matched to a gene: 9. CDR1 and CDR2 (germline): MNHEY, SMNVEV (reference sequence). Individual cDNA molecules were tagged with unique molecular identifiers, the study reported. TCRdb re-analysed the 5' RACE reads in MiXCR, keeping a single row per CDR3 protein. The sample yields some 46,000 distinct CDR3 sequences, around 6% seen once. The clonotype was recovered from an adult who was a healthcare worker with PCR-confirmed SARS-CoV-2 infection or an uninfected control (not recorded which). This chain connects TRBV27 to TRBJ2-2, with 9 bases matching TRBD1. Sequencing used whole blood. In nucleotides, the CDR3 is TGTGCCAGCAGTCCCGGGACAGGGAGGCCAAACACCGGGGAGCTGTTTTTT. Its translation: CASSPGTGRPNTGELFF.